This T cell receptor (beta chain) originates from a study of T-cell reconstitution after alpha-beta-depleted transplantation in children (dated by TCRdb to between 2015 and 2016). A note on the overall study: T-cell immune reconstitution after TCRalphabeta/CD19-depleted allogeneic hematopoietic cell transplantation in children was quantitatively tracked in the study by means of TCR repertoire profiling. What the study reported, not specific to this receptor: The high TCRbeta diversity at day 60 in some patients was ascribed to recipient T cells and intrathymic progenitors that had survived conditioning. Apparently early alphabetaT-cell count recovery about two months after transplant reportedly relied on only several hundred rapidly expanded clones derived from non-depleted graft cells. The frequencies of hyperexpanded clones fell over the following months, and after one year, T-cell counts and TCRbeta diversity were mostly attributed to newly produced T cells.

CDR1 and CDR2, per the germline V gene, are ENHRY and SYGVKD. The CDR3, cysteine through phenylalanine, is 15 amino acids long. The kept DNA is CDR3 alone, 45 bases in frame from the first base. The germline V and J ends show losses of 4 bases and 0 bases respectively, and no gene match explains 1 base of the junction. This clonotype appeared many times. What this receptor recognizes is not known. Within one base of it there is no much larger clone, and no base qualities were kept. What the treatment or condition label conveys for this sample: allogeneic hematopoietic cell transplantation with graft depleted of TCRalphabeta T cells and CD19 B cells. The children who served as transplant recipients had been given grafts of TCRalphabeta/CD19-depleted allogeneic hematopoietic cells. The library was obtained by PCR. The listed sequencing device is Illumina HiSeq 2500. Molecular barcoding was employed in the preparation of TCR libraries, with unique molecular identifiers being used to normalize TCRbeta repertoire quantification. TCRdb trimmed public reads at Q25 via fastp, called clones via MiXCR and kept in-frame beta chains. All rows with the same CDR3 protein become a single entry with the most common DNA and genes. The sample table lists a few hundred thousand distinct CDR3 sequences, over 9.5% of them with a count of one. The ten largest clones take up 7.5% of the sample.

Sequenced material: PBMCs, taken before TCRalphabeta/CD19-depleted stem cell transplant. This clonotype was obtained from a boy under two years old with acute myeloid leukemia, due to receive a stem cell transplant. Recombination connected TRBV10-3 to TRBJ1-5, with 9 bases aligning to TRBD1. The CDR3 is CAISGTGVSNQPQHF. The nucleotides read TGTGCCATCAGTGGGACAGGGGTTAGCAATCAGCCCCAGCATTTT.